These 31 T cell receptor beta chains originate from one sample sequenced in a study of T cells in localized non-small cell lung cancer. TCRdb keeps only in-frame clones here, not all; method: immunoSEQ multiplex PCR. The table lists tens of thousands of clones, 81% of them singletons. The material was peripheral blood mononuclear cells, obtained before any cancer treatment. All receptors come from a male donor aged 60 or older with stage II lung adenocarcinoma.

The genes are TRBV28 and TRBJ2-2; 12 bases match TRBD1. The ends lost 6 bases at V and 7 bases at J; junction bases unmatched: 6. The CDR3 is made up of 15 amino acids. In germline, CDR1 is MDHEN, CDR2 SYDVKM. CDR3 region: CASRGTGGRIGELFF. CDR3 coding DNA: TGTGCCAGCAGGGGGACAGGGGGCAGGATCGGGGAGCTGTTTTTT.

V gene TRBV7-2 combines with J gene TRBJ1-1, with D uncertain. Germline V lookup: CDR1 SGHTA, CDR2 FQGNSA. The V gene lost 5 bases and the J gene lost 0 bases, with 16 bases spanning the gap. CDR3 length: 16 residues. The CDR3 DNA reads as TGTGCCAGCAGCCCCCGAGAGCTGCGGATGAACACTGAAGCTTTCTTT. Translating it yields CASSPRELRMNTEAFF.

The chain joins TRBV9 to TRBJ2-1; 11 bases are shared with TRBD1. V lost 9 bases to trimming and J lost 10 bases; unmatched junction nucleotides: 6. Looked up from germline, CDR1 is SGDLS and CDR2 is YYNGEE. The CDR3 is made up of 12 amino acids. Here the CDR3 DNA reads TGTGCCACCGCGGGACAGGGGGACGAGCAGTTCTTC. Translated, it gives CATAGQGDEQFF.

The chain employs TRBV9 and TRBJ2-7; 7 nucleotides agree with TRBD1. Germline V gives CDR1 SGDLS, CDR2 YYNGEE. The CDR3 consists of 15 residues. Unmatched junction bases numbered 9, after V lost 3 bases and J lost 3 bases. This chain's CDR3 is CASSGGTTGFYEQYF. CDR3 in DNA: TGTGCCAGCAGCGGAGGGACGACAGGGTTCTACGAGCAGTACTTC.

The genes are TRBV5-1 and TRBJ1-2; D remains unclear. V lost 4 bases to trimming and J lost 8 bases, with 12 bases between them. The germline V gene has CDR1 SGHRS and CDR2 YFSETQ. The CDR3 consists of 12 residues. CDR3 coding DNA: TGCGCCAGCAGCGAGGGAGGGTACGGCTACACCTTC. Its translation: CASSEGGYGYTF. Full variable domain (missing parts from reference TRBV5-1 and TRBJ1-2): KAGVTQTPRYLIKTRGQQVTLSCSPISGHRSVSWYQQTPGQGLQFLFEYFSETQRNKGNFPGRFSGRQFSNSRSEMNVSTLELGDSALYLCASSEGGYGYTFGSGTRLTVV.

The chain links TRBV11-1 to TRBJ2-3; a weak D match, TRBD1 (5 bases). The germline V gene encodes CDR1 SGHAT and CDR2 FQDESV (reference sequence). Trimming stripped 5 bases from V and 6 bases from J, with 9 bases between. The CDR3 extends over 12 amino acids. The CDR3 sequence: CASSQGLDTQYF. For the CDR3, the DNA is TGTGCCAGCAGCCAGGGATTGGATACGCAGTATTTT.

The chain links TRBV4-3 to TRBJ2-1; 9 positions match TRBD2. The trim removed 4 bases at V and 10 bases at J, leaving 14 bases unmatched. Looked up from germline, CDR1 is LGHNA and CDR2 is YSLEER. The CDR3 consists of 16 residues. The CDR3: CASSLIAGEAVEEQFF. CDR3 sequence (DNA): TGCGCCAGCAGCCTTATAGCGGGAGAGGCCGTGGAGGAGCAGTTCTTC.

V and J are TRBV27 and TRBJ1-2; TRBD1 agrees at 8 bases. With V trimmed by 0 bases and J by 2 bases, 5 bases remained unmatched. The CDR3 length is 16 residues. Germline V gives CDR1 MNHEY, CDR2 SMNVEV (reference sequence). CDR3: CASSLSYRGSNYGYTF. The CDR3 region has the DNA TGTGCCAGCAGTTTATCTTACAGGGGGTCGAACTATGGCTACACCTTC.

Here the CDR3 reads CASSQGTSDSYEQYF. The CDR3, as DNA: TGTGCCAGCAGCCAAGGGACTAGCGACTCCTACGAGCAGTACTTC. V gene TRBV11-2 combines with J gene TRBJ2-7, with TRBD2 identical over 10 bases. The junction had 4 bases not matched to a gene; V was cut back by 5 bases and J by 0 bases. CDR1 is SGHAT and CDR2 is FQNNGV in the germline V gene. CDR3 length: 15 amino acids.

This clone was picked up one time. The chain combines TRBV18 with TRBJ1-2, with 8 positions matching TRBD1. The V and J ends lost 3 bases and 6 bases, in that order; junction bases with no gene match: 0. This CDR3 is built from 12 residues. CDR1 is KGHSH and CDR2 is LQKENI in the germline V gene. The CDR3 DNA follows: TGTGCCAGCTCACCGGACAGGGATGGCTACACCTTC. Translating it yields CASSPDRDGYTF.

This chain connects TRBV28 to TRBJ2-1; 8 nucleotides agree with TRBD2. The CDR3 sequence is 15 residues long. The germline V gene has CDR1 MDHEN and CDR2 SYDVKM. V lost 6 bases and J lost 7; bases outside the gene matches: 11. As DNA, the CDR3 is TGTGCCAGCAGAAGGAGCGGGAGCTCCGTTAATGAGCAGTTCTTC. Its protein is CASRRSGSSVNEQFF.

This clone was observed a handful of times. J is TRBJ2-1 and V is TRBV30, with D possibly TRBD2 on 6 matching bases. The CDR3 consists of 14 residues. Germline V gene sequence: CDR1 GTSNPN, CDR2 SVGIG (reference sequence). V was cut by 0 bases and J by 12 bases, with 18 bases left in between. Written as DNA, the CDR3 is TGTGCCTGGAGTGTAGGGTTGGAGGGTAGGAGGCAGTTCTTC. It is translated as CAWSVGLEGRRQFF.

This chain joins TRBV10-3 and TRBJ2-1; TRBD2 might be the D (7 bases). This CDR3 region has 15 residues. Trimming stripped 5 bases from V and 6 bases from J, with 17 bases between. Germline loops: CDR1 ENHRY, CDR2 SYGVKD. This CDR3 is CAISSGLGGANEQFF. The CDR3 coding sequence is TGTGCCATCAGTTCCGGACTAGGGGGGGCCAATGAGCAGTTCTTC.

The chain carries TRBV6-6 and TRBJ1-2; maybe TRBD1 (6 bases). The CDR3 length is 14 residues. V was cut by 0 bases and J by 6 bases, with 11 bases left in between. Germline lookup yields CDR1 MNHNY and CDR2 SVGAGI (reference sequence). The CDR3 spells CASSYSQGIDGYTF. The CDR3 nucleotides are TGTGCCAGCAGTTACTCACAGGGCATCGATGGCTACACCTTC.

The rearrangement links TRBV20-1 to TRBJ2-4; D is possibly TRBD1 or TRBD2 (7 bases each). Per germline, CDR1 DFQATT and CDR2 SNEGSKA (reference sequence). This CDR3 spans 11 amino acids. With 6 bases removed from V and 10 bases from J, the gap between germline ends came to 13 bases. The CDR3 DNA is TGCAGTGCACAGCAGGGGGGGATTCAGTACTTC. Amino acids: CSAQQGGIQYF.

This clone was seen a single time. V usage is TRBV9 and J usage is TRBJ2-1; 9 nucleotides match TRBD1. V trimming: 4 bases; J trimming: 8 bases; junction bases outside the gene matches: 13. This CDR3 is built from 16 residues. Germline lookup yields CDR1 SGDLS and CDR2 YYNGEE. The CDR3 coding sequence is TGTGCCAGCAGCCCCCGGACAGGGGATCTGCGGGATGAGCAGTTCTTC. Translated: CASSPRTGDLRDEQFF.

The chain uses TRBV7-6 and TRBJ2-7; no firm D call. V lost 5 bases to trimming and J lost 6 bases, with 14 bases between them. CDR1 is SGHVS and CDR2 is FNYEAQ in the germline V gene. The CDR3 is made up of 13 amino acids. This chain's CDR3 is CASSPAPRGEQYF. The CDR3 region has the DNA TGTGCCAGCAGCCCCGCCCCCCGTGGCGAGCAGTACTTC.

This chain joins TRBV29-1 and TRBJ2-7; perhaps TRBD2 as D (5 bases). The CDR3 spans 11 residues. Germline V gene sequence: CDR1 SQVTM, CDR2 ANQGSEA. V lost 6 bases, J lost 4 bases, and 10 bases lay in between. CDR3 protein: CSVPGMYEQYF. The CDR3 nucleotides read TGCAGCGTACCGGGGATGTACGAGCAGTACTTC.

This clone was found a few times. The V call is TRBV19, the J call TRBJ2-7; TRBD2 agrees at 13 bases. J was trimmed by 6 bases and V by 4 bases; bases with no gene match: 12. CDR1 and CDR2 from the germline V gene are LNHDA and SQIVND (reference sequence). This CDR3 spans 17 amino acids. CDR3 in amino acids: CASSKGLAGLLRSEQYF. CDR3 nucleotide sequence: TGTGCCAGTAGTAAGGGACTAGCGGGACTACTAAGAAGCGAGCAGTACTTC.

The V call is TRBV14, the J call TRBJ1-2; D uncertain. The V gene's germline CDR1 is SGHDN and CDR2 FVKESK. The CDR3 loop spans 13 amino acids. V was trimmed by 0 bases and J by 0 bases, leaving 2 bases between them. CDR3 DNA sequence: TGTGCCAGCAGCCAAGAGGCTAACTATGGCTACACCTTC. This gives the protein CASSQEANYGYTF.

The V gene is TRBV29-1, the J gene TRBJ2-4; D is uncertain. This CDR3 is built from 13 residues. Germline assignment: CDR1 SQVTM and CDR2 ANQGSEA. Trimming took off 3 bases at V and 0 bases at J, with 6 bases between the two ends. The CDR3 loop reads CSVDRVAKNIQYF. CDR3 bases: TGCAGCGTTGATCGCGTAGCCAAAAACATTCAGTACTTC.

V gene TRBV7-9 combines with J gene TRBJ2-7; D gene ambiguous. The V and J ends lost 1 base and 6 bases respectively, with 10 bases between them. This CDR3 contains 13 residues. Looked up from germline, CDR1 is SEHNR and CDR2 is FQNEAQ (reference sequence). The CDR3 bases are TGTGCCAGCAGCTTAGAGAGGCCCCCCGAGCAGTACTTC. Residues: CASSLERPPEQYF.

The V call is TRBV7-9, the J call TRBJ2-5; 8 positions match TRBD2. Per germline, CDR1 SEHNR and CDR2 FQNEAQ (reference sequence). Germline trimming cut 5 bases from V and 3 bases from J; bases unmatched to any gene: 5. This CDR3 spans 14 amino acids. The CDR3 region is CASSPRRGEETQYF. In DNA form, the CDR3 reads TGTGCCAGCAGCCCCCGGCGGGGGGAAGAGACCCAGTACTTC. The full variable domain, rest sourced from reference TRBV7-9 and TRBJ2-5, is DTGVSQNPRHKITKRGQNVTFRCDPISEHNRLYWYRQTLGQGPEFLTYFQNEAQLEKSRLLSDRFSAERPKGSFSTLEIQRTEQGDSAMYLCASSPRRGEETQYFGPGTRLLVL.

V is TRBV4-2 and J is TRBJ1-5; no clear D gene. This CDR3 has 13 amino acids. Germline lookup yields CDR1 LGHNA and CDR2 YNFKEQ. The ends were cut back, 1 base at V and 7 bases at J, with 8 bases in the middle. DNA for the CDR3: TGTGCCAGCAGCCAAGGGCGATACCAGCCCCAGCATTTT. It is translated as CASSQGRYQPQHF.

CDR3 residues: CASKIPRTDHEQYF. The CDR3 DNA reads TGTGCCAGCAAAATCCCAAGGACAGACCACGAGCAGTACTTC. The chain couples TRBV27 to TRBJ2-7, with D tentatively TRBD1 (6 bases). Germline V gives CDR1 MNHEY, CDR2 SMNVEV (reference sequence). With 7 bases removed from V and 5 bases from J, the gap between germline ends came to 18 bases. The CDR3 sequence is 14 residues long.

The chain recombines TRBV18 with TRBJ2-3; 7 nucleotides align to TRBD1. This CDR3 is built from 14 residues. The V segment lost 8 bases and the J segment 0 bases; nucleotides outside the gene matches: 5. Germline V gene sequence: CDR1 KGHSH, CDR2 LQKENI. As DNA, the CDR3 is TGTGCCAGCGCCGGGACAGCTAGCACAGATACGCAGTATTTT. Amino acids: CASAGTASTDTQYF.

This CDR3 is CASSMGGGANTGELFF. The CDR3 DNA is TGTGCCTCGTCGATGGGGGGAGGTGCGAACACCGGGGAGCTGTTTTTT. The rearrangement joins TRBV11-3 to TRBJ2-2; a weak D match, TRBD2 (6 bases). The germline V gene has CDR1 SGHNT and CDR2 YENEEA. The V gene lost 11 bases and the J gene lost 0 bases, with 19 bases spanning the gap. CDR3 length: 16 residues.

The genes are TRBV6-6 and TRBJ1-5; D is unclear. The V end lost 2 bases, the J end lost 6 bases, and 11 bases lay between the germline ends. CDR3 length equals 14 residues. Germline CDR1 and CDR2: MNHNY and SVGAGI (reference sequence). The CDR3 DNA follows: TGTGCCAGCAGTTACCCGGAGAATGGTCAGCCCCAGCATTTT. Amino acid sequence: CASSYPENGQPQHF.

The genes are TRBV27 and TRBJ2-3, with D uncertain. V was cut by 0 bases and J by 6 bases, with 13 bases left in between. Germline lookup yields CDR1 MNHEY and CDR2 SMNVEV (reference sequence). This CDR3 is built from 15 residues. The CDR3 protein is CASSLSLPEMDTQYF. The CDR3 region has the DNA TGTGCCAGCAGTTTATCCCTTCCCGAAATGGATACGCAGTATTTT.

The chain combines TRBV30 with TRBJ2-7; D unresolved. CDR3 length: 14 residues. Germline-derived CDR1 and CDR2 are GTSNPN and SVGIG (reference sequence). V was pared by 2 bases and J by 2 bases, with 13 bases between. Here the CDR3 reads CAWSRSATTYEQYF. Here the CDR3 DNA reads TGTGCCTGGAGTAGGTCAGCTACCACCTACGAGCAGTACTTC.

The rearrangement links TRBV5-6 to TRBJ2-7, with 7 bases lining up with TRBD2. The CDR3 sequence is 13 residues long. With V trimmed by 3 bases and J by 2 bases, 2 bases remained unmatched. Looked up from germline, CDR1 is SGHDT and CDR2 is YYEEEE. The CDR3 nucleotides are TGTGCCAGCAGCTCGACTAGCCCCTACGAGCAGTACTTC. This translates into CASSSTSPYEQYF.